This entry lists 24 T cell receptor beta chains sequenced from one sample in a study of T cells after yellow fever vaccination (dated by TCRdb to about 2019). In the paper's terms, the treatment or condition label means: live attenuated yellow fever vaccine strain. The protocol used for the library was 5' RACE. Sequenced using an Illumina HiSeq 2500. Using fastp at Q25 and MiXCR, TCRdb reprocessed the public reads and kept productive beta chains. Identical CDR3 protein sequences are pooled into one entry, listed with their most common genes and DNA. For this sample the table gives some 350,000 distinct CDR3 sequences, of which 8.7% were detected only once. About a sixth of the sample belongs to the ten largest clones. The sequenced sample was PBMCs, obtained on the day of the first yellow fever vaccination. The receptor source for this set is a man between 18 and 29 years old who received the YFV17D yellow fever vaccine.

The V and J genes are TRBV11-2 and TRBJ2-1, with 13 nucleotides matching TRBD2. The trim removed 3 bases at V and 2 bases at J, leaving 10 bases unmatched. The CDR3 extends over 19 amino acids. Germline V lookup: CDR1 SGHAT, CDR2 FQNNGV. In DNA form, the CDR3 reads TGTGCCAGCAGCTTTTACCGACTAGCGGGGGGCCAGACCTACAATGAGCAGTTCTTC. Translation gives CASSFYRLAGGQTYNEQFF.

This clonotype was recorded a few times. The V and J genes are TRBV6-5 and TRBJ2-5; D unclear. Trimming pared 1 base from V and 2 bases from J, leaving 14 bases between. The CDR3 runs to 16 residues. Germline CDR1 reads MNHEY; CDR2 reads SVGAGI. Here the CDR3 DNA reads TGTGCCAGCAGTTACTGGGGAAATTTGGAACAAGAGACCCAGTACTTC. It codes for CASSYWGNLEQETQYF.

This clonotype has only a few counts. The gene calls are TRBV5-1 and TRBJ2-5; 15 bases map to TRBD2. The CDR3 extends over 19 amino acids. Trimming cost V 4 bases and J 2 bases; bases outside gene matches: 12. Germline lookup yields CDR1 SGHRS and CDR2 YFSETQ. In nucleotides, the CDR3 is TGCGCCAGCAGCATCCCCGGTGGGACTAGCGGGGGGCGTCAAGAGACCCAGTACTTC. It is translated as CASSIPGGTSGGRQETQYF.

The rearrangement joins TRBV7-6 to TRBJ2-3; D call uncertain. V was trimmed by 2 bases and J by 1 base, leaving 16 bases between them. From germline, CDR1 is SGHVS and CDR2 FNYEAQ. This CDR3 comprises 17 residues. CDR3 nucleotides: TGTGCCAGCAGCTTAAGGTCGAAAATGTCTGGCACAGATACGCAGTATTTT. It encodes CASSLRSKMSGTDTQYF.

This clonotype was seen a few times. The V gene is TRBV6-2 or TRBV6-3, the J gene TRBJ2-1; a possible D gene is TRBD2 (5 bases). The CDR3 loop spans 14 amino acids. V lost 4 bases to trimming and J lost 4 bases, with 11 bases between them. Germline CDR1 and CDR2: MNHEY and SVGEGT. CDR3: CASSLAGRYNEQFF. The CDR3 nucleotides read TGTGCCAGCAGTTTGGCGGGTAGATACAATGAGCAGTTCTTC.

CDR3 bases: TGCAGTGCTAGGACCGGCGGCAATGAAAAACTGTTTTTT. It yields the protein CSARTGGNEKLFF. The chain recombines TRBV20-1 with TRBJ1-4; D call uncertain. The germline V gene encodes CDR1 DFQATT and CDR2 SNEGSKA (reference sequence). CDR3 length: 13 residues. Trimming removed 3 bases from V and 5 bases from J, with 10 bases in between.

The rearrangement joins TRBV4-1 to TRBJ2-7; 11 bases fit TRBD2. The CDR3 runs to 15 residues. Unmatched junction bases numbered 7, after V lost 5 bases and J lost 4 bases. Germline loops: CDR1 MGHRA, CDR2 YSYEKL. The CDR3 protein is CASSLTSGERYEQYF. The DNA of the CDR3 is TGCGCCAGCAGCTTGACTAGCGGGGAGAGGTACGAGCAGTACTTC.

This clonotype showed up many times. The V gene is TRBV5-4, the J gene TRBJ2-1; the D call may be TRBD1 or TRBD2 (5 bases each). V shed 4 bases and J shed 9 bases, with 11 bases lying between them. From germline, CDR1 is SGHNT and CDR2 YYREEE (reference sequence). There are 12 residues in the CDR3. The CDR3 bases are TGTGCCAGCAGCGCGACAGAGGGTGAGCAGTTCTTC. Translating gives CASSATEGEQFF.

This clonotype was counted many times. CDR3 nucleotide sequence: TGCAGCGTCCCCTGGGGGGCCGTTGAGCAGTACGTC. Its translation: CSVPWGAVEQYV. The V and J genes are TRBV29-1 and TRBJ2-7; D could derive from TRBD1 or TRBD2 (6 bases each). V lost 6 bases, J lost 7 bases, and 16 bases lay in between. This CDR3 is 12 amino acids long. Germline V gene sequence: CDR1 SQVTM, CDR2 ANQGSEA.

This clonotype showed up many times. CDR3 amino acids: CASTFARGDQYF. CDR3 coding DNA: TGTGCCAGCACCTTCGCGCGGGGGGATCAGTACTTC. The chain recombines TRBV12-3 or TRBV12-4 with TRBJ2-4; TRBD2 matches 8 bases. The CDR3 contains 12 residues. Losses at the gene ends were 7 bases for V and 12 bases for J; bases not matched to a gene: 8.

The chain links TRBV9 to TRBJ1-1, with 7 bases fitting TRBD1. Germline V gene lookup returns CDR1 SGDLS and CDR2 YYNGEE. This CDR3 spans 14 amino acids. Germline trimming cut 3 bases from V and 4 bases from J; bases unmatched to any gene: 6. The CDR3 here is CASSATGLPTEAFF. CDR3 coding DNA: TGTGCCAGCAGCGCGACAGGGTTACCCACTGAAGCTTTCTTT.

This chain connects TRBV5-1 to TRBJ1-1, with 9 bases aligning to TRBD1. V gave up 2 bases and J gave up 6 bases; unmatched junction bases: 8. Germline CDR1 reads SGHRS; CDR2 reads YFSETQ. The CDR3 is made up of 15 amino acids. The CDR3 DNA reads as TGCGCCAGCAGCTTAAAGCCCGGGACAGGGCCTGAAGCTTTCTTT. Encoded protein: CASSLKPGTGPEAFF. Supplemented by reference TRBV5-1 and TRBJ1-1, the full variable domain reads KAGVTQTPRYLIKTRGQQVTLSCSPISGHRSVSWYQQTPGQGLQFLFEYFSETQRNKGNFPGRFSGRQFSNSRSEMNVSTLELGDSALYLCASSLKPGTGPEAFFGQGTRLTVV.

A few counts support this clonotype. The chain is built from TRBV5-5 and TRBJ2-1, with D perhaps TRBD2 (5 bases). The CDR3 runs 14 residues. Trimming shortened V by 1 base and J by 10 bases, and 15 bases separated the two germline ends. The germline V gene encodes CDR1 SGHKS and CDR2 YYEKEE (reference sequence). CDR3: CASSLSTYAGEQFF. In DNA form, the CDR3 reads TGTGCCAGCAGCTTGTCAACCTACGCGGGCGAGCAGTTCTTC.

The chain's CDR3 is CASSPDSSGGAFF. The CDR3 nucleotides read TGCGCCAGCAGCCCGGACAGTAGCGGGGGAGCTTTCTTT. The chain joins TRBV5-1 to TRBJ1-1; weak D call: TRBD1 (6 bases). V dropped 4 bases and J dropped 10 bases, with 17 bases sitting between them. The CDR3 has 13 amino acids. Germline CDR1 reads SGHRS; CDR2 reads YFSETQ.

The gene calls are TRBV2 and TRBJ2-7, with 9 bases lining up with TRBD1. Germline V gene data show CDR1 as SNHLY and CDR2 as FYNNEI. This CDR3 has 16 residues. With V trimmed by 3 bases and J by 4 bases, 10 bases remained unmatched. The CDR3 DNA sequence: TGTGCCAGCAGTGAGACTATCGGGACAGGGCAATACGAGCAGTACTTC. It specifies CASSETIGTGQYEQYF.

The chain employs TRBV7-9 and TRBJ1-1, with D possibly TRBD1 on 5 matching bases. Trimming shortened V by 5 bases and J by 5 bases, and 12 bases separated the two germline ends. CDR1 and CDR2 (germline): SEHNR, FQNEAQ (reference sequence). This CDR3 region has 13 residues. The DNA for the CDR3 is TGTGCCAGCAGCGACCAGGGAGAAACTGAAGCTTTCTTT. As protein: CASSDQGETEAFF.

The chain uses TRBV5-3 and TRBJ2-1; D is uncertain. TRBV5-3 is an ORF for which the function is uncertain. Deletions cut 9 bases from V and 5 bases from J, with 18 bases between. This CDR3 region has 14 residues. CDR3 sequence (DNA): TGTGCCATCGGCCCCGAGCTACGGCACAATGAGCAGTTCTTC. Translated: CAIGPELRHNEQFF.

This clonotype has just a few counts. CDR3 in DNA: TGTGCCAGCAGTTACTCTCCGACTAGCGGGGGGAGACAAGAGACCCAGTACTTC. It is translated as CASSYSPTSGGRQETQYF. The chain uses TRBV6-2 or TRBV6-3 and TRBJ2-5; 13 positions agree with TRBD2. V lost 0 bases to trimming and J lost 2 bases; unmatched junction nucleotides: 6. There are 18 residues in the CDR3. In germline, CDR1 is MNHEY, CDR2 SVGEGT.

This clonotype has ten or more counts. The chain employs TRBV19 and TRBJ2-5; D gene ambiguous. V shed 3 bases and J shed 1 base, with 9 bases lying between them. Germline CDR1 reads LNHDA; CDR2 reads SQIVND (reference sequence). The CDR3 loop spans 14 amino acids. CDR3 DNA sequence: TGTGCCAGTAGTATGACGGTTATCCAAGAGACCCAGTACTTC. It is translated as CASSMTVIQETQYF.

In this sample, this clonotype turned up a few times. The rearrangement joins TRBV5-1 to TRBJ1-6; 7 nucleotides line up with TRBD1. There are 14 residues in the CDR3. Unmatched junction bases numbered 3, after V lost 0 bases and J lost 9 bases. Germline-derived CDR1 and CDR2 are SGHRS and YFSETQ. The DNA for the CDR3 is TGCGCCAGCAGCTTGGAAGGGGGCGGTTCACCCCTCCACTTT. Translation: CASSLEGGGSPLHF.

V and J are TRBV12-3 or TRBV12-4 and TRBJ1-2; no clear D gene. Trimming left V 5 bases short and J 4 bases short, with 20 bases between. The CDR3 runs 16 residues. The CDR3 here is CASSTPSPPAFYGYTF. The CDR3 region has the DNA TGTGCCAGCAGTACGCCAAGTCCCCCGGCATTCTATGGCTACACCTTC.

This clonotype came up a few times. The CDR3 sequence is CASSIRGGQFDGYTF. The CDR3 DNA follows: TGTGCCAGCAGCATTAGAGGGGGACAGTTCGATGGCTACACCTTC. This rearrangement joins TRBV7-9 to TRBJ1-2, with 7 bases that match TRBD1. The CDR3 totals 15 residues. V dropped 5 bases and J dropped 6; count of bases not matched to a gene: 12. Germline lookup yields CDR1 SEHNR and CDR2 FQNEAQ (reference sequence).

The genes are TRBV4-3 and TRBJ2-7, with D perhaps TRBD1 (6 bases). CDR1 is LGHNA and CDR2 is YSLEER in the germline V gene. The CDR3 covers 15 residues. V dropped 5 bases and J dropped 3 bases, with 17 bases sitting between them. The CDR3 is CASSEGPGHNYEQYF. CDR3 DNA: TGCGCCAGCAGCGAGGGCCCGGGACATAACTACGAGCAGTACTTC.

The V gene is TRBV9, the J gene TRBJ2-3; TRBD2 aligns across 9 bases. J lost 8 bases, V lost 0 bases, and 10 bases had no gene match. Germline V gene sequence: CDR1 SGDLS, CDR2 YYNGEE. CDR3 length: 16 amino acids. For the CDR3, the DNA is TGTGCCAGCAGCGTAGTATTGAGCGGGGGGACCGGTACGCAGTATTTT. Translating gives CASSVVLSGGTGTQYF.